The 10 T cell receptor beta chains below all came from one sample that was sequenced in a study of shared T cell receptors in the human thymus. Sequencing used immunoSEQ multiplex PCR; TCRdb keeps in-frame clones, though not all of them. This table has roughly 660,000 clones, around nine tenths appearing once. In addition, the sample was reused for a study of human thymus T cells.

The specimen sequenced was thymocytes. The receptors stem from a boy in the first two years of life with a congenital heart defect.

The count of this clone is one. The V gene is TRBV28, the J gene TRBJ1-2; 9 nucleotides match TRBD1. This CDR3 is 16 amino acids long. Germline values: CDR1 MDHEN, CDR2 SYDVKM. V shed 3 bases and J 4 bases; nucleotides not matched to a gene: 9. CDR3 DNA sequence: TGTGCCAGCAGTTTCCCTTCCCGACAGGGGGTCTATGGCTACACCTTC. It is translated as CASSFPSRQGVYGYTF.

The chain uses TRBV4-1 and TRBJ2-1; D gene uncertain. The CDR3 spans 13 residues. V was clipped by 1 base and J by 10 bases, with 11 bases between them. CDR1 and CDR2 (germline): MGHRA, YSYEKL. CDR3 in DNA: TGCGCCAGCAGCCAAGCGCTTGAGGTAGAGCAGTTCTTC. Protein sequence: CASSQALEVEQFF.

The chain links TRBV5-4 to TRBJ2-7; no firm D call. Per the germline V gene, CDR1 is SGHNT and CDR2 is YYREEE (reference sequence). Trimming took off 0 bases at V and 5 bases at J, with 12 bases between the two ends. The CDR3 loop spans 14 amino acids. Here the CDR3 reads CASSLAGFPDEQYF. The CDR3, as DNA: TGTGCCAGCAGCTTGGCCGGGTTTCCCGACGAGCAGTACTTC.

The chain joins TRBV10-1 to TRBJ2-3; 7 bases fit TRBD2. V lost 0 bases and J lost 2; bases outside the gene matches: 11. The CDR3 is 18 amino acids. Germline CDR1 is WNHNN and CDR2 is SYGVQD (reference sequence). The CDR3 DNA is TGCGCCAGCAGTGAGTCGGAACGTGGCCAGCGGGACACAGATACGCAGTATTTT. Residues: CASSESERGQRDTDTQYF.

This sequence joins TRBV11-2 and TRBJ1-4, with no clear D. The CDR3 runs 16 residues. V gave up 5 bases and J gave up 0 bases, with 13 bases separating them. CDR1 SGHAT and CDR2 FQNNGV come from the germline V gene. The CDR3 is CASSVGKRATNEKLFF. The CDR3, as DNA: TGTGCCAGCAGCGTGGGTAAGAGGGCAACTAATGAAAAACTGTTTTTT.

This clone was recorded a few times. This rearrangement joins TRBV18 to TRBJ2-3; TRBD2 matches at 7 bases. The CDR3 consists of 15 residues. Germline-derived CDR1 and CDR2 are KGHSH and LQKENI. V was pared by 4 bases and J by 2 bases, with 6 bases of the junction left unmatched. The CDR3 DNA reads TGTGCCAGCTCACTTCCAGCGGGACTCACAGATACGCAGTATTTT. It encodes CASSLPAGLTDTQYF.

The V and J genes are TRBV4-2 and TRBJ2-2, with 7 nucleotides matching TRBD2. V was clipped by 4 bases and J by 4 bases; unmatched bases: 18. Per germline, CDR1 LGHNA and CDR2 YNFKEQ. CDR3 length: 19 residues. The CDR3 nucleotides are TGTGCCAGCAGCCGATACGTCTATGCCGGGGCTAGCGGCACCGGGGAGCTGTTTTTT. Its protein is CASSRYVYAGASGTGELFF.

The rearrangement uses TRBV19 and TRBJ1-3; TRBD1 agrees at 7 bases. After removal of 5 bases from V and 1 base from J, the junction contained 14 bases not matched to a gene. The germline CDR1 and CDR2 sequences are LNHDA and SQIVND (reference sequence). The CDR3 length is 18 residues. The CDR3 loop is CASSPHPVRGISGNTIYF. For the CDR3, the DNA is TGTGCCAGTAGTCCTCACCCCGTCAGGGGGATTTCTGGAAACACCATATATTTT.

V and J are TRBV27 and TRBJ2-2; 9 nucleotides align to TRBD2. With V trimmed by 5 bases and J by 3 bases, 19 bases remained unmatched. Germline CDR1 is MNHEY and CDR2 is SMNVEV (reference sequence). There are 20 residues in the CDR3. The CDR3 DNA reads TGTGCCAGCAGTACTGGGCGGGGCGGGAGGGAGGACGAGCACACCGGGGAGCTGTTTTTT. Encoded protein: CASSTGRGGREDEHTGELFF.

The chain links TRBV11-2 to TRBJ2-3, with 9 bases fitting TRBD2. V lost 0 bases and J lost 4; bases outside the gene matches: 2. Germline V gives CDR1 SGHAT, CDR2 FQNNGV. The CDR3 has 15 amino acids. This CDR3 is CASSLDLAGADTQYF. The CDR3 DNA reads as TGTGCCAGCAGCTTAGATTTAGCGGGAGCAGATACGCAGTATTTT.